The sequence of this T cell receptor beta chain was determined in a study of response to subunit inactivated influenza vaccine. This clonotype was picked up many times. Its antigen is not known. Losses at the gene ends were 2 bases for V and 5 bases for J; bases not matched to a gene: 4. This CDR3 has 14 amino acids. The germline V gene has CDR1 SGHRS and CDR2 YFSETQ. Findings of the study overall: Each seasonal flu vaccination may recruit only limited new T cells, authors suggested.

TCRdb itself ran the RT-PCR reads through MiXCR, one entry per CDR3 protein. The data hold about 190,000 distinct CDR3 sequences, with roughly an eighth observed a single time. The chain has TRBV5-1 and TRBJ2-3, with 8 positions matching TRBD1. This TCR was sampled from a middle-aged man who received an inactivated influenza vaccine. This specimen consisted of CD8+ T cells sorted from PBMCs, obtained 5 days after vaccination. The CDR3 reads CASSFVGTGDTQYF. Here the CDR3 DNA reads TGCGCCAGCAGCTTTGTAGGGACAGGAGATACGCAGTATTTT.